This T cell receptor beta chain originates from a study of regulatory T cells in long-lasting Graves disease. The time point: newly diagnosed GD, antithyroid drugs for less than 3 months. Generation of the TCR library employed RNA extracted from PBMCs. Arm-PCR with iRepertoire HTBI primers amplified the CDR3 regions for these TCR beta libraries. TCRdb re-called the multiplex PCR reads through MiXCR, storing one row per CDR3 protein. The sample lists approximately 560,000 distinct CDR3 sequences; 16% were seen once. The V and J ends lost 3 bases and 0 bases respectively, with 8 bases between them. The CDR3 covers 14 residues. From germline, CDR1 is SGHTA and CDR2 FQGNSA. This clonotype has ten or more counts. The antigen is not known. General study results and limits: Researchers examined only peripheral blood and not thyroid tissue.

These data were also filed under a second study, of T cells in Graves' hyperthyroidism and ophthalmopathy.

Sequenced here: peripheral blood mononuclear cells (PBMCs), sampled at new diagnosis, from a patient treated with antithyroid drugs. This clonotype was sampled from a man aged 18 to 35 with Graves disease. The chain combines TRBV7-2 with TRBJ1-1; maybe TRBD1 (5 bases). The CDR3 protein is CASSFGGVNTEAFF. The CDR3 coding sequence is TGTGCCAGCAGCTTTGGGGGGGTGAACACTGAAGCTTTCTTT.